The 4 T cell receptor beta chains below all came from one sample that was sequenced in a study of cytomegalovirus exposure and HLA in healthy donors. Generated by immunoSEQ multiplex PCR, the TCRdb table keeps only in-frame clones and is missing some. The sample yields 300,000 or so clones, around 90% seen once. The sample consisted of PBMCs. All receptors derive from a man between 25 and 39 years old in good health and CMV-seronegative.

This chain uses TRBV7-9 with TRBJ2-7; D may be TRBD2 (6 bases). This CDR3 comprises 16 residues. V lost 1 base, J lost 5 bases, and 18 bases lay in between. Germline values: CDR1 SEHNR, CDR2 FQNEAQ (reference sequence). The CDR3 bases are TGTGCCAGCAGCTTAGGTGGCATTATGGCGGGGAACGAGCAGTACTTC. It encodes CASSLGGIMAGNEQYF.

This clone was counted a single time. The V and J genes are TRBV11-2 and TRBJ2-7; TRBD2 is a possible D gene (5 bases). CDR1 SGHAT and CDR2 FQNNGV come from the germline V gene. Trimming stripped 6 bases from V and 1 base from J, with 19 bases between. The CDR3 sequence is 16 residues long. This CDR3 is CASSPLLQTTSYEQYF. For the CDR3, the DNA is TGTGCCAGCAGTCCCCTACTCCAGACTACATCCTACGAGCAGTACTTC.

V is TRBV7-2 and J is TRBJ2-5, with 13 bases lining up with TRBD2. Germline loops: CDR1 SGHTA, CDR2 FQGNSA. The V segment lost 3 bases and the J segment 4 bases; nucleotides outside the gene matches: 5. The length of the CDR3 is 16 residues. The CDR3 loop reads CASSFLTSGGRETQYF. The CDR3 bases are TGTGCCAGCAGCTTCCTGACTAGCGGGGGGAGAGAGACCCAGTACTTC.

This clone was picked up a small number of times. The rearrangement uses TRBV7-9 and TRBJ2-7; 7 bases fit TRBD1. The V gene's germline CDR1 is SEHNR and CDR2 FQNEAQ (reference sequence). This CDR3 region has 13 residues. The V segment lost 11 bases and the J segment 4 bases; nucleotides outside the gene matches: 11. The DNA for the CDR3 is TGTGCCGGAGCAACAGGGGTGGTATACGAGCAGTACTTC. This codes for CAGATGVVYEQYF.